The 19 T cell receptor beta chains presented below share a single source sample, sequenced in a study of regulatory T cells in long-lasting Graves disease. Noted time point: persistent/refractory GD, antithyroid drugs over 5 years with positive TRAb. Following extraction of RNA from PBMCs, that RNA was used to make the TCR library. For TCR beta, libraries came from iRepertoire HTBI primers and Arm-PCR of CDR3 regions. In TCRdb, the multiplex PCR reads were re-called with MiXCR into one record per CDR3 protein. This table has around 450,000 distinct CDR3 sequences, roughly 21% appearing once. The starting material was peripheral blood mononuclear cells (PBMCs), obtained when the disease was refractory, from a patient treated with antithyroid drugs. Receptor source: a female donor with Graves disease.

Only a few counts were recorded for this clonotype. V and J are TRBV30 and TRBJ2-5, with TRBD1 as a possible D gene (5 bases). Germline V gives CDR1 GTSNPN, CDR2 SVGIG (reference sequence). Trimming left V 0 bases short and J 4 bases short, with 9 bases between. CDR3 length equals 13 residues. This CDR3 reads CAWSVQTAETQYF. Here the CDR3 DNA reads TGTGCCTGGAGTGTACAGACAGCAGAGACCCAGTACTTC.

The sample holds many counts of this clonotype. This chain's CDR3 is CSASYPGTSGWEQYF. CDR3 bases: TGCAGTGCTAGCTACCCTGGGACCTCCGGGTGGGAGCAGTACTTC. The rearrangement joins TRBV20-1 to TRBJ2-7, with D possibly called TRBD1 or TRBD2 (5 bases each). Looked up from germline, CDR1 is DFQATT and CDR2 is SNEGSKA (reference sequence). Trimming took 3 bases from V and 7 from J, leaving 22 bases between them. CDR3 length: 15 amino acids.

V and J are TRBV7-3 and TRBJ2-5; 7 bases are shared with TRBD2. The V gene's germline CDR1 is SGHTA and CDR2 FQGTGA. The CDR3 is 14 residues long. With 3 bases clipped from V and 5 bases from J, the junction kept 6 bases outside the gene matches. The chain's CDR3 is CASSLGGLMETQYF. In nucleotides, the CDR3 is TGTGCCAGCAGCTTGGGAGGGTTAATGGAGACCCAGTACTTC.

This clonotype occurred many times. The CDR3 coding sequence is TGTGCCAGCAGCTTAGGACAGGGAGATGGCGAGCAGTACTTC. It translates to CASSLGQGDGEQYF. The chain combines TRBV7-6 with TRBJ2-7; 7 positions match TRBD1. Germline V gives CDR1 SGHVS, CDR2 FNYEAQ. The CDR3 extends over 14 amino acids. V gave up 1 base and J gave up 6 bases; unmatched junction bases: 6.

The rearrangement links TRBV19 to TRBJ2-4, with D possibly called TRBD1 or TRBD2 (5 bases each). Trimming stripped 6 bases from V and 6 bases from J, with 15 bases between. Per germline, CDR1 LNHDA and CDR2 SQIVND (reference sequence). The CDR3 runs to 14 residues. CDR3 coding DNA: TGTGCCAGTAGCTCAGGGTCGGAGGTAAACATTCAGTACTTC. It is translated as CASSSGSEVNIQYF.

The chain is built from TRBV7-2 and TRBJ2-7; 9 bases fit TRBD1. V was pared by 1 base and J by 6 bases, with 4 bases of the junction left unmatched. This CDR3 is built from 14 residues. Germline V gene sequence: CDR1 SGHTA, CDR2 FQGNSA. In DNA, the CDR3 is TGTGCCAGCAGCTTAGGAGGACAGGGGTCCGAGCAGTACTTC. The encoded protein is CASSLGGQGSEQYF.

Concerning this clonotype: A far larger clone differs by one base, so this is likely a read error. The chain links TRBV3-1 to TRBJ1-1, with a possible D match to TRBD1 (6 bases). Germline CDR1 LGHDT, CDR2 YNNKEL (reference sequence). The V end lost 7 bases, the J end lost 1 base, and 10 bases lay between the germline ends. There are 13 residues in the CDR3. In DNA form, the CDR3 reads TGTGCCAGCAATCGACAGGAGAACACTGAAGCTTTCTTT. Amino acids: CASNRQENTEAFF. The variable domain in full, with the rest retrieved from reference TRBV3-1 and TRBJ1-1, is DTAVSQTPKYLVTQMGNDKSIKCEQNLGHDTMYWYKQDSKKFLKIMFSYNNKELIINETVPNRFSPKSPDKAHLNLHINSLELGDSAVYFCASNRQENTEAFFGQGTRLTVV.

At least ten counts were recorded for this clonotype. This rearrangement joins TRBV11-1 to TRBJ2-5, with TRBD1 as a possible D gene (5 bases). The CDR3 has 15 amino acids. V was shortened by 3 bases and J by 0 bases, with 11 bases between the two germline ends. Germline V gives CDR1 SGHAT, CDR2 FQDESV (reference sequence). DNA of the CDR3: TGTGCCAGCAGCTTGGGGCGGCGGTACCAAGAGACCCAGTACTTC. Translating it yields CASSLGRRYQETQYF. Variable domain in full (rest from reference TRBV11-1 and TRBJ2-5): EAEVAQSPRYKITEKSQAVAFWCDPISGHATLYWYRQILGQGPELLVQFQDESVVDDSQLPKDRFSAERLKGVDSTLKIQPAELGDSAMYLCASSLGRRYQETQYFGPGTRLLVL.

This clonotype was recorded many times. This sequence joins TRBV28 and TRBJ1-5; unclear D gene. CDR3 length equals 15 residues. Deletions cut 1 base from V and 1 base from J, with 8 bases between. CDR1 and CDR2 (germline): MDHEN, SYDVKM. This chain's CDR3 is CASSLLVESNQPQHF. The CDR3 nucleotides are TGTGCCAGCAGTTTATTGGTAGAGAGCAATCAGCCCCAGCATTTT.

This clonotype was picked up one time. This rearrangement joins TRBV7-2 to TRBJ1-5, with D unresolved. CDR1 and CDR2 from the germline V gene are SGHTA and FQGNSA. The germline V and J ends were trimmed by 3 bases and 1 base, with 10 bases remaining between them. The CDR3 loop spans 15 amino acids. The CDR3 here is CASSFEGISNQPQHF. The CDR3 DNA follows: TGTGCCAGCAGCTTTGAAGGGATAAGCAATCAGCCCCAGCATTTT.

This clonotype was counted at least ten times. The chain links TRBV6-5 to TRBJ1-2, with D tentatively TRBD1 (5 bases). The CDR3 covers 11 residues. Trimming took 0 bases from V and 12 from J, leaving 8 bases between them. CDR1 and CDR2 (germline): MNHEY, SVGAGI. DNA of the CDR3: TGTGCCAGCAGTTACTCGGGGGAAAACACCTTC. Translated, it gives CASSYSGENTF.

V usage is TRBV6-9 and J usage is TRBJ1-3; D perhaps matches TRBD1 (5 bases). Germline CDR1 is MNHGY and CDR2 is SVAAGI. Trimming shortened V by 4 bases and J by 3 bases, and 7 bases separated the two germline ends. The CDR3 spans 13 residues. CDR3 sequence (DNA): TGTGCCAGCAGTTTGGGGGTTGGAAACACCATATATTTT. Protein: CASSLGVGNTIYF.

This clonotype was seen ten or more times. V usage is TRBV7-9 and J usage is TRBJ2-7, with 8 bases matching TRBD1. This CDR3 region has 15 residues. Germline V lookup: CDR1 SEHNR, CDR2 FQNEAQ (reference sequence). The ends lost 5 bases at V and 0 bases at J; junction bases unmatched: 6. The CDR3 DNA sequence: TGTGCCAGCAGCCGGGGACAGGACTTCTCCTACGAGCAGTACTTC. Translating it yields CASSRGQDFSYEQYF.

The table lists this clonotype with a few counts. The genes are TRBV20-1 and TRBJ2-4, with a tentative D call TRBD1 (5 bases). V was shortened by 3 bases and J by 5 bases, with 11 bases between the two germline ends. The CDR3 has 13 residues. Germline assignment: CDR1 DFQATT and CDR2 SNEGSKA (reference sequence). The CDR3 bases are TGCAGTGCTAGTCGACAGCCTGAAAACATTCAGTACTTC. It specifies CSASRQPENIQYF.

The table lists this clonotype with many counts. This chain uses TRBV20-1 with TRBJ1-5; D not certain. CDR3 length: 14 amino acids. The V end lost 0 bases, the J end lost 5 bases, and 11 bases lay between the germline ends. CDR1 is DFQATT and CDR2 is SNEGSKA in the germline V gene (reference sequence). CDR3 region: CSARDGSSDQPQHF. Here the CDR3 DNA reads TGCAGTGCTAGAGATGGCTCATCAGATCAGCCCCAGCATTTT.

Details on this clonotype: One base away lies a much larger clone, so this may be a sequencing read error. The missing conserved phenylalanine or tryptophan at the end of this CDR3 makes a read error likely. The chain links TRBV12-3 or TRBV12-4 to TRBJ1-5; 7 nucleotides match TRBD1. This CDR3 has 13 amino acids. V trimming: 6 bases; J trimming: 5 bases; junction bases outside the gene matches: 4. CDR3 nucleotide sequence: TGTGCCAGCAGCACGACAGGGTATCAGCCCCAGCATCTT. Its translation: CASSTTGYQPQHL.

This clonotype was detected many times. This chain connects TRBV28 to TRBJ2-7; possible D gene TRBD1, 5 bases. Trimming left V 3 bases short and J 2 bases short, with 23 bases between. The CDR3 sequence is 18 residues long. CDR1 is MDHEN, CDR2 SYDVKM, per germline. CDR3 nucleotide sequence: TGTGCCAGCAGTTTGACAGTACTCCTCGGAACCCAGACCTACGAGCAGTACTTC. This translates into CASSLTVLLGTQTYEQYF.

This clonotype came up a few times. The rearrangement links TRBV7-2 to TRBJ2-3, with TRBD2 matching over 9 bases. CDR3 length: 15 residues. Unmatched junction bases numbered 9, after V lost 5 bases and J lost 6 bases. The V gene's germline CDR1 is SGHTA and CDR2 FQGNSA. CDR3: CASSLSLAGRDTQYF. CDR3 nucleotides: TGTGCCAGCAGCCTCTCTCTAGCGGGGAGGGATACGCAGTATTTT.

A word on this clonotype: A much larger clone sits a single nucleotide away, making a read error possible. The V gene is TRBV6-2 or TRBV6-3, the J gene TRBJ2-5, with a possible D match to TRBD2 (6 bases). Germline V lookup: CDR1 MNHEY, CDR2 SVGEGT. V dropped 2 bases and J dropped 2 bases, with 21 bases sitting between them. The CDR3 runs 18 residues. The CDR3, as DNA: TGTGCCAGCAGTTACCTGGGAGCCGGGACTCCCAATCAAGAGACCCAGTACTTC. It is translated as CASSYLGAGTPNQETQYF.